Following are 30 T cell receptor beta chains from one sample sequenced in a study of control samples from healthy donors and cancer patients. Only in-frame clones appear in the TCRdb table, and some are missing; sequencing was by immunoSEQ multiplex PCR. The sample contains under 200,000 clones, around 95% of which appear only once. The sequenced sample consisted of blood. The source of these receptors is a woman aged 40 to 50 in good health.

This chain connects TRBV19 to TRBJ2-7; 9 bases are shared with TRBD1. CDR1 LNHDA and CDR2 SQIVND come from the germline V gene (reference sequence). V shed 5 bases and J 6 bases; nucleotides not matched to a gene: 14. The CDR3 totals 16 residues. CDR3 residues: CASSHLGGQGAREQYF. The CDR3 nucleotides are TGTGCCAGTAGTCACCTCGGGGGACAGGGTGCGCGCGAGCAGTACTTC.

This chain joins TRBV7-2 and TRBJ1-2; 7 nucleotides match TRBD1. CDR1 SGHTA and CDR2 FQGNSA come from the germline V gene. After removal of 5 bases from V and 1 base from J, the junction contained 7 bases not matched to a gene. The length of the CDR3 is 15 residues. CDR3 region: CASSRTGQLNYGYTF. DNA of the CDR3: TGTGCCAGCAGCCGCACGGGACAGCTTAACTATGGCTACACCTTC.

This clone appeared a single time. This CDR3 reads CASSSVGAQGTEAFF. Here the CDR3 DNA reads TGTGCCAGCAGCTCCGTGGGGGCCCAAGGGACTGAAGCTTTCTTT. The chain links TRBV7-9 to TRBJ1-1; D is possibly TRBD1 (6 bases). Germline loops: CDR1 SEHNR, CDR2 FQNEAQ (reference sequence). V dropped 4 bases and J dropped 5 bases, with 17 bases sitting between them. There are 15 residues in the CDR3.

The genes are TRBV11-2 and TRBJ2-7; TRBD1 matches at 8 bases. CDR1 is SGHAT and CDR2 is FQNNGV in the germline V gene. The CDR3 consists of 15 residues. V was clipped by 5 bases and J by 0 bases; unmatched bases: 6. In nucleotides, the CDR3 is TGTGCCAGCAGCGAGTCGGGACAGGTCTCCTACGAGCAGTACTTC. Translated: CASSESGQVSYEQYF.

The chain has TRBV29-1 and TRBJ2-3; TRBD2 is a possible D gene (7 bases). Per the germline V gene, CDR1 is SQVTM and CDR2 is ANQGSEA. The CDR3 extends over 15 amino acids. Trimming removed 0 bases at V and 4 bases at J, with 14 bases between. This CDR3 reads CSVEDGGGGPDTQYF. The CDR3 DNA reads TGCAGCGTTGAAGATGGGGGCGGGGGCCCAGATACGCAGTATTTT.

The genes are TRBV3-1 (or the pseudogene TRBV3-2) and TRBJ2-1; the D gene could be TRBD1 or TRBD2 (5 bases each). The CDR3 is 16 amino acids. Germline V CDR1 and CDR2: LGHDT, YNNKEL (reference sequence). V lost 1 base and J lost 15, with 25 bases in between. The CDR3 spells CASSQGGWGTLIKWFF. The CDR3, as DNA: TGTGCCAGCAGCCAAGGAGGGTGGGGGACCCTAATTAAATGGTTCTTC.

The chain carries TRBV29-1 and TRBJ2-3; D tentatively fits TRBD1 or TRBD2 (7 bases each). Trimming left V 7 bases short and J 0 bases short, with 17 bases between. The CDR3 contains 15 residues. The germline V gene has CDR1 SQVTM and CDR2 ANQGSEA. CDR3 sequence reads: CSAGQRDMSTDTQYF. The CDR3 DNA sequence: TGCAGCGCGGGACAGCGGGACATGAGCACAGATACGCAGTATTTT.

The CDR3 sequence: CASSQTQGITEAFF. In DNA form, the CDR3 reads TGTGCCAGCAGCCAGACACAGGGGATCACTGAAGCTTTCTTT. The chain links TRBV6-6 to TRBJ1-1; 7 bases agree with TRBD1. Losses at the gene ends were 6 bases for V and 4 bases for J; bases not matched to a gene: 8. The CDR3 covers 14 residues. Germline V CDR1 and CDR2: MNHNY, SVGAGI (reference sequence).

The CDR3 here is CASRSRQHSSYNSPLHF. DNA for the CDR3: TGCGCCAGCAGGTCCCGACAGCATAGCTCCTATAATTCACCCCTCCACTTT. The chain links TRBV5-1 to TRBJ1-6, with D perhaps matching TRBD1 (5 bases). Germline V gene lookup returns CDR1 SGHRS and CDR2 YFSETQ. This CDR3 has 17 residues. Trimming removed 5 bases from V and 0 bases from J, with 15 bases in between.

This sequence joins TRBV4-1 and TRBJ1-3; D not resolved. Deletions cut 2 bases from V and 4 bases from J, with 12 bases between. Germline CDR1 reads MGHRA; CDR2 reads YSYEKL. The CDR3 consists of 15 residues. CDR3 nucleotides: TGCGCCAGCAGCCAATCCATGACGGGAGGAAACACCATATATTTT. It translates to CASSQSMTGGNTIYF.

The chain links TRBV19 to TRBJ2-5; perhaps D is TRBD1 or TRBD2 (6 bases each). The CDR3 is 13 amino acids. CDR1 is LNHDA, CDR2 SQIVND, per germline (reference sequence). V dropped 6 bases and J dropped 5 bases, with 13 bases sitting between them. Written as DNA, the CDR3 is TGTGCCAGTAGGGTGGGGGGCGAGGAGACCCAGTACTTC. This translates into CASRVGGEETQYF.

The chain uses TRBV19 and TRBJ1-2; 10 bases agree with TRBD1. Germline V gene lookup returns CDR1 LNHDA and CDR2 SQIVND (reference sequence). This CDR3 is built from 15 residues. Trimming cost V 3 bases and J 4 bases; bases outside gene matches: 5. The CDR3 nucleotides are TGTGCCAGTAGTATCAGGGACAGGGGCGGCTATGGCTACACCTTC. Amino acid sequence: CASSIRDRGGYGYTF.

The chain couples TRBV14 to TRBJ1-4, with D unresolved. V was cut by 4 bases and J by 8 bases, with 8 bases left in between. The CDR3 loop spans 12 amino acids. Germline CDR1 SGHDN, CDR2 FVKESK. CDR3 sequence (DNA): TGTGCCAGCAGCCCTGACCGCGAAAAACTGTTTTTT. Residues: CASSPDREKLFF.

V and J are TRBV2 and TRBJ1-2; D unclear. The germline V gene encodes CDR1 SNHLY and CDR2 FYNNEI. The CDR3 sequence is 15 residues long. Trimming shortened V by 1 base and J by 2 bases, and 11 bases separated the two germline ends. The CDR3 region is CASSEGGSQNYGYTF. The CDR3 nucleotides read TGTGCCAGCAGTGAAGGTGGAAGCCAAAACTATGGCTACACCTTC.

This sequence joins TRBV5-1 and TRBJ1-2; tentative D call: TRBD1 (6 bases). V was shortened by 4 bases and J by 2 bases, with 12 bases between the two germline ends. This CDR3 is built from 14 residues. CDR1 is SGHRS and CDR2 is YFSETQ in the germline V gene. Here the CDR3 reads CASSPGQVNYGYTF. For the CDR3, the DNA is TGCGCCAGCAGCCCGGGACAAGTAAACTATGGCTACACCTTC.

The rearrangement links TRBV7-9 to TRBJ2-7; 7 positions match TRBD1. CDR1 is SEHNR, CDR2 FQNEAQ, per germline (reference sequence). J gave up 1 base and V 5 bases, and 5 bases lay outside the gene matches. This CDR3 contains 14 residues. DNA for the CDR3: TGTGCCAGCAGCCCGGGACAGAGATCCTACGAGCAGTACTTC. Amino acid sequence: CASSPGQRSYEQYF.

This rearrangement joins TRBV18 to TRBJ1-2; D is unclear. The CDR3 loop spans 16 amino acids. The germline V gene has CDR1 KGHSH and CDR2 LQKENI. Trimming stripped 0 bases from V and 2 bases from J, with 13 bases between. In DNA, the CDR3 is TGTGCCAGCTCACCACCGTTGTCCCTAAGAAACTATGGCTACACCTTC. This sequence encodes CASSPPLSLRNYGYTF.

The V gene is TRBV30, the J gene TRBJ1-2, with a tentative D call TRBD1 (6 bases). Per the germline V gene, CDR1 is GTSNPN and CDR2 is SVGIG (reference sequence). The CDR3 sequence is 16 residues long. Trimming removed 0 bases from V and 5 bases from J, with 19 bases in between. The CDR3 loop reads CAWSVFPGGISYGYTF. CDR3 nucleotides: TGTGCCTGGAGTGTTTTTCCGGGGGGCATATCTTATGGCTACACCTTC.

The chain recombines TRBV10-3 with TRBJ2-7; D may be TRBD1 (6 bases). V was clipped by 6 bases and J by 2 bases, with 14 bases between them. Germline CDR1 and CDR2: ENHRY and SYGVKD. CDR3 size: 14 residues. The chain's CDR3 is CAIRTGSGAYEQYF. CDR3 nucleotide sequence: TGTGCCATCAGAACCGGGTCAGGGGCCTACGAGCAGTACTTC.

The chain recombines TRBV7-9 with TRBJ1-2; D possibly corresponds to TRBD1 (6 bases). Trimming took off 0 bases at V and 6 bases at J, with 17 bases between the two ends. Germline-derived CDR1 and CDR2 are SEHNR and FQNEAQ (reference sequence). The CDR3 contains 16 residues. The CDR3 DNA sequence: TGTGCCAGCAGCTTAGCGGGGCCAAGTCAGGGGCATGGCTACACCTTC. Encoded protein: CASSLAGPSQGHGYTF.

About this clone: Other DNA sequences in this specimen translate into the identical CDR3. The chain is built from TRBV12-3 or TRBV12-4 and TRBJ1-1; D gene uncertain. The CDR3 contains 11 residues. The V end was cut by 5 bases, the J end by 1 base, with 2 bases between. The CDR3 bases are TGTGCCAGCAGTAGGAACACTGAAGCTTTCTTT. This gives the protein CASSRNTEAFF.

This sequence joins TRBV6-1 and TRBJ1-1, with unresolved D. Trimming left V 3 bases short and J 5 bases short, with 13 bases between. This CDR3 is 14 amino acids long. Germline V gene data show CDR1 as MNHNS and CDR2 as SASEGT. CDR3 bases: TGTGCCAGCAGTGAGGCAGGAATCATAACTGAAGCTTTCTTT. Amino acids: CASSEAGIITEAFF.

The chain has TRBV20-1 and TRBJ2-1; no clear D. This CDR3 region has 11 residues. Looked up from germline, CDR1 is DFQATT and CDR2 is SNEGSKA (reference sequence). V was shortened by 2 bases and J by 6 bases, with 5 bases between the two germline ends. As DNA, the CDR3 is TGCAGTGCTAGAAGAGCCAATGAGCAGTTCTTC. It translates to CSARRANEQFF.

This chain uses TRBV7-2 with TRBJ1-3, with 7 bases fitting TRBD1. The ends lost 5 bases at V and 0 bases at J; junction bases unmatched: 1. From germline, CDR1 is SGHTA and CDR2 FQGNSA. This CDR3 is built from 14 residues. Here the CDR3 DNA reads TGTGCCAGCAGCAGGGACAGCTCTGGAAACACCATATATTTT. Amino acids: CASSRDSSGNTIYF.

The V call is TRBV4-3, the J call TRBJ1-6; D possibly corresponds to TRBD1 (5 bases). The V gene lost 0 bases and the J gene lost 7 bases, with 10 bases spanning the gap. There are 15 residues in the CDR3. The germline V gene encodes CDR1 LGHNA and CDR2 YSLEER. The DNA of the CDR3 is TGCGCCAGCAGCCAAGATTGGCAGGGAAATTCACCCCTCCACTTT. This gives the protein CASSQDWQGNSPLHF.

The J gene is TRBJ1-5, the V gene TRBV7-2; no reliable D call. V lost 5 bases and J 5 bases, leaving 7 bases between the germline ends. The CDR3 contains 12 residues. Germline V CDR1 and CDR2: SGHTA, FQGNSA. This CDR3 reads CASSDYDQPQHF. In DNA, the CDR3 is TGTGCCAGCAGCGACTACGATCAGCCCCAGCATTTT.

V and J are TRBV7-2 and TRBJ2-7; weak D call: TRBD1 (5 bases). CDR1 SGHTA and CDR2 FQGNSA come from the germline V gene. Between the trimmed V and J ends, which lost 2 bases and 0 bases, there was a span of 11 bases. The CDR3 loop spans 15 amino acids. The CDR3 loop is CASSLRQSSSYEQYF. CDR3 nucleotide sequence: TGTGCCAGCAGCTTACGACAGAGTAGCTCCTACGAGCAGTACTTC. The entire variable domain, with the rest obtained from reference TRBV7-2 and TRBJ2-7, is as follows: GAGVSQSPSNKVTEKGKDVELRCDPISGHTALYWYRQSLGQGLEFLIYFQGNSAPDKSGLPSDRFSAERTGGSVSTLTIQRTQQEDSAVYLCASSLRQSSSYEQYFGPGTRLTVT.

This rearrangement joins TRBV6-5 to TRBJ2-7; 9 bases fit TRBD1. Trimming cost V 6 bases and J 8 bases; bases outside gene matches: 11. CDR3 length: 14 amino acids. CDR1 and CDR2 (germline): MNHEY, SVGAGI. CDR3: CASSQTRTGVKQYF. In nucleotides, the CDR3 is TGTGCCAGCAGCCAAACCAGGACAGGGGTAAAGCAGTACTTC.

The chain is built from TRBV5-4 and TRBJ2-7; TRBD1 matches 10 bases. V lost 3 bases and J lost 4; bases outside the gene matches: 10. The CDR3 loop spans 16 amino acids. The germline gives CDR1 SGHNT, CDR2 YYREEE (reference sequence). The CDR3 sequence is CASSSARGTGAYEQYF. For the CDR3, the DNA is TGTGCCAGCAGCTCGGCTCGAGGGACAGGGGCTTACGAGCAGTACTTC.

V usage is TRBV30 and J usage is TRBJ1-2; 7 bases map to TRBD1. The CDR3 length is 13 residues. Germline V CDR1 and CDR2: GTSNPN, SVGIG (reference sequence). Trimming cost V 3 bases and J 5 bases; bases outside gene matches: 6. The CDR3 region has the DNA TGTGCCTGGAGCCAGGGGGAACATTATGGCTACACCTTC. Translating it yields CAWSQGEHYGYTF. Full variable domain (outside the CDR3, taken from reference TRBV30 and TRBJ1-2): SQTIHQWPATLVQPVGSPLSLECTVEGTSNPNLYWYRQAAGRGLQLLFYSVGIGQISSEVPQNLSASRPQDRQFILSSKKLLLSDSGFYLCAWSQGEHYGYTFGSGTRLTVV.